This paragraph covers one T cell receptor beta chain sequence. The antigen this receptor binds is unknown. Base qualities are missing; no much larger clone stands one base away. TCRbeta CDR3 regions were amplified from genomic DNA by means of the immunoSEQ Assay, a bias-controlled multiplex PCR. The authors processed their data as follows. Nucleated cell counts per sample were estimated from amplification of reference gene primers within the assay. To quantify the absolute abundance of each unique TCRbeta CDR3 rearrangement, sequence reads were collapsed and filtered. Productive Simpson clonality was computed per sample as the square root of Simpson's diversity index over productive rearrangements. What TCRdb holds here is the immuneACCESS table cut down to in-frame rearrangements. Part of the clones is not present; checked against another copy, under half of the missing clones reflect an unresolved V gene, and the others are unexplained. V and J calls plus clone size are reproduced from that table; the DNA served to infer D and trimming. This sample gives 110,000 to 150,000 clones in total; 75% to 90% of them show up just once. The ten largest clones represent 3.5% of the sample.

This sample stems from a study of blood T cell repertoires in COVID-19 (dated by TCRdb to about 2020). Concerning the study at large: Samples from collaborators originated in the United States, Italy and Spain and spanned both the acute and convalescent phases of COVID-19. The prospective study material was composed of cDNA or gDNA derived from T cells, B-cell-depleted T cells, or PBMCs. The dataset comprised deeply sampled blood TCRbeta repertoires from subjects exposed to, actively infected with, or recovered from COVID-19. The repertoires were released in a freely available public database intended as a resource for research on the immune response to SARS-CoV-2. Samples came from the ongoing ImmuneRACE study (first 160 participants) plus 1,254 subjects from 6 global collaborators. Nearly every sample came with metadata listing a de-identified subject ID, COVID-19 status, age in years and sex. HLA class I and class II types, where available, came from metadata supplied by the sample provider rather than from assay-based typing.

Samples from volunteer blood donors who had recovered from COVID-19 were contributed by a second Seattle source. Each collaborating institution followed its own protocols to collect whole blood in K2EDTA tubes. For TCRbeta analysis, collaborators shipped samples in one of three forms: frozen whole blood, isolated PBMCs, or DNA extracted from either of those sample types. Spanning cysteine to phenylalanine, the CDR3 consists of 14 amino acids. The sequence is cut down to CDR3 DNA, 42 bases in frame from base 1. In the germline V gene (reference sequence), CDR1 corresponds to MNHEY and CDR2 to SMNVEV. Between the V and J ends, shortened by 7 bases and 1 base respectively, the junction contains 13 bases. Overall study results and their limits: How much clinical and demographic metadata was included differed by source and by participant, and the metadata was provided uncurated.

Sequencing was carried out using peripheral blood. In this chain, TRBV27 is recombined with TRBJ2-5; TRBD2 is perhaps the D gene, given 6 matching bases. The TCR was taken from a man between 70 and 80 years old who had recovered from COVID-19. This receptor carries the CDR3 CASKVPGLQETQYF. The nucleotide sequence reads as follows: TGTGCCAGCAAGGTACCGGGACTCCAAGAGACCCAGTACTTC.